This entry lists 4 T cell receptor beta chains sequenced from one sample in a study of blood T cell repertoires in COVID-19. Assay: immunoSEQ multiplex PCR; the TCRdb copy retains only in-frame clones and omits some. The data contain about 68,000 clones, approximately 85% of them singletons. The sample was peripheral blood. The source is a man aged 50-59 years with acute or convalescent COVID-19.

The chain links TRBV2 to TRBJ2-7, with 7 bases fitting TRBD1. There are 13 residues in the CDR3. Germline lookup yields CDR1 SNHLY and CDR2 FYNNEI. V dropped 11 bases and J dropped 4; count of bases not matched to a gene: 11. The DNA for the CDR3 is TGTGCCGCTAGACCGGGACAGACATACGAGCAGTACGTC. Protein: CAARPGQTYEQYV.

This clone was seen a handful of times. The chain links TRBV18 to TRBJ1-5; D might be TRBD1 (5 bases). Germline V gene sequence: CDR1 KGHSH, CDR2 LQKENI. Deletions cut 4 bases from V and 4 bases from J, with 11 bases between. CDR3 length equals 14 residues. For the CDR3, the DNA is TGTGCCAGCTCACTCGACAGTTTAAATCAGCCCCAGCATTTT. Residues: CASSLDSLNQPQHF.

This clone was detected only a few times. The J gene is TRBJ1-1, the V gene TRBV2; tentative D call: TRBD1 (6 bases). The CDR3 length is 15 residues. V was trimmed by 8 bases and J by 0 bases, leaving 16 bases between them. Germline CDR1 reads SNHLY; CDR2 reads FYNNEI. The CDR3 region is CASLKEQGMNTEAFF. The CDR3 nucleotides read TGTGCCAGCCTCAAAGAACAGGGAATGAACACTGAAGCTTTCTTT.

The chain links TRBV12-3 or TRBV12-4 to TRBJ2-5, with D possibly being TRBD1 (5 bases). The CDR3 has 12 amino acids. V lost 1 base and J 5 bases, leaving 5 bases between the germline ends. The CDR3 DNA follows: TGTGCCAGCAGTTTAGGACAGGAGACCCAGTACTTC. Amino acids: CASSLGQETQYF.